Below are 5 T cell receptor beta chains sequenced from a single sample in a study of T-cell reconstitution after alpha-beta-depleted transplantation in children (dated by TCRdb to between 2015 and 2016). Receptor libraries were prepared by PCR. Reads for this sample came from an Illumina HiSeq 2500. To normalize quantification of the TCRbeta repertoire, the TCR libraries were built with molecular barcoding that relied on unique molecular identifiers. The raw public reads went through TCRdb reprocessing: fastp at Q25, MiXCR clone calling, in-frame beta chains kept. Rows are combined by CDR3 protein, so each entry shows the most common genes and DNA. The sample profile shows roughly 400,000 distinct CDR3 sequences; around 21% of them were found once. Of the sample, 3% to 4.5% is held by the ten largest clones. The sample consisted of PBMCs from the stem cell graft donor, taken from the stem cell graft. Receptors were obtained from a human donor who donated a stem cell graft to a child with acute myeloid leukemia.

This clonotype was observed a few times. The DNA is left out, because the CDR3 cannot be placed on it with certainty; the CDR3 is given as TCRdb lists it. The gene calls are TRBV11-2 and TRBJ2-3; the listed D gene, TRBD1, was not tested against the DNA. The CDR3 region is 17 residues in length, termini included. Germline loops: CDR1 SGHAT, CDR2 FQNNGV. Here the CDR3 reads CASSLDLRARSTDTQYF.

V usage is TRBV28 and J usage is TRBJ2-1; D perhaps matches TRBD2 (5 bases). There are 17 residues in the CDR3. Germline values: CDR1 MDHEN, CDR2 SYDVKM. V was shortened by 6 bases and J by 2 bases, with 20 bases between the two germline ends. CDR3 sequence: CASRRTQRKSTYNEQFF. The CDR3 DNA reads as TGTGCCAGCAGGCGGACTCAGAGAAAATCTACCTACAATGAGCAGTTCTTC.

This rearrangement joins TRBV7-3 to TRBJ2-1, with 10 bases fitting TRBD2. The V and J ends lost 4 bases and 3 bases, in that order; junction bases with no gene match: 6. The V gene's germline CDR1 is SGHTA and CDR2 FQGTGA. The CDR3 covers 16 residues. The CDR3 DNA is TGTGCCAGCAGCTCCCTAGCGGGAGCGGACTACAATGAGCAGTTCTTC. Residues: CASSSLAGADYNEQFF.

This clonotype came up a few times. This chain links TRBV4-1 with TRBJ2-7, with D perhaps matching TRBD1 (5 bases). V lost 4 bases to trimming and J lost 0 bases, with 13 bases between them. CDR1 MGHRA and CDR2 YSYEKL come from the germline V gene. The CDR3 extends over 15 amino acids. The CDR3 region has the DNA TGCGCCAGCAGCCGGCGAGTCGACAGCTCCTACGAGCAGTACTTC. Its protein product is CASSRRVDSSYEQYF.

This clonotype was observed a handful of times. The gene calls are TRBV12-3 or TRBV12-4 and TRBJ1-1; TRBD1 matches at 7 bases. The CDR3 covers 14 residues. Trimming cost V 5 bases and J 4 bases; bases outside gene matches: 7. The CDR3 DNA follows: TGTGCCAGCAGTCAGACAGGGCGTAGCACTGAAGCTTTCTTT. Amino acids: CASSQTGRSTEAFF.